These T cell receptor beta chains were read from a single sample in a study of immune cell composition in non-small cell lung cancer. Generated by immunoSEQ multiplex PCR, the TCRdb table keeps only in-frame clones and is missing some. The sample includes more than 2,500 clones, about 74% seen only once; the top ten take approximately 4.7%. Sequencing input: lung tumor tissue. These receptors were taken from a human donor with non-small cell lung cancer. CDR3s include the opening cysteine and the closing phenylalanine or tryptophan. D genes are given only for firm matches. Size is stated for part of the rows, as once, few or many counts, or as a class when the clone is expanded.

DNA	CDR3	D	size	J	V
TGTGCCAGCAGCAGCCTGGGACAGTCAATGAACACTGAAGCTTTCTTT	CASSSLGQSMNTEAFF	-	-	TRBJ1-1	TRBV21-1
TGTGCCAGCAGTCTATATTGGGACAGACCTAATTCACCCCTCCACTTT	CASSLYWDRPNSPLHF	TRBD1	-	TRBJ1-6	TRBV27
TGTGCCAGCTCACGACAGGGGCAGACCCAGTACTTC	CASSRQGQTQYF	TRBD1	-	TRBJ2-5	TRBV18
TGTGCCAGCAGCTTCGGACTGACCTCTCGCACAGATACGCAGTATTTT	CASSFGLTSRTDTQYF	-	few	TRBJ2-3	TRBV11-2
TGTGCCATCAGTGAGAGCCTCGAAAACATTCAGTACTTC	CAISESLENIQYF	-	-	TRBJ2-4	TRBV10-3
TGCGCCAGCAACTTAGCGGGAGGGGGTGAAGAGCAGTTCTTC	CASNLAGGGEEQFF	TRBD2	-	TRBJ2-1	TRBV5-1
TGTGCCAGCAGTTACTCGAGGCGCCTCTACGGGAATGAGCAGTTCTTC	CASSYSRRLYGNEQFF	-	-	TRBJ2-1	TRBV6-5
TGCGCCAGCAGCTGGGTCGGGAGCGGGAGGGCCAATGAGCAGTTCTTC	CASSWVGSGRANEQFF	TRBD2	-	TRBJ2-1	TRBV5-1
TGTGCCAGCAGTAGCTCAGGACAGTCGTACAATGAGCAGTTCTTC	CASSSSGQSYNEQFF	-	few	TRBJ2-1	TRBV5-4
TGTGCCAGCAGCCAAGTGGGATCGGGACAGGGGTCGGAGCCCCAGCATTTT	CASSQVGSGQGSEPQHF	TRBD1	-	TRBJ1-5	TRBV4-2
TGCGCCAGCAGCTCGAACAGGGGGCAGTTCAATGAGCAGTTCTTC	CASSSNRGQFNEQFF	TRBD1	-	TRBJ2-1	TRBV5-1